This T cell receptor beta chain comes out of a study of blood T cell repertoires in COVID-19. Study details: Collection of acute and convalescent COVID-19 samples took place in the United States, Italy and Spain.

A word on this clone: The junction departs from the called germline gene at one end, perhaps through a read error.

CDR3 length equals 16 residues. CDR1 is SSHAT and CDR2 is FNYEAQ in the germline V gene (reference sequence). TCRdb keeps only in-frame clones here, not all; method: immunoSEQ multiplex PCR. This sample carries 140,000 or so clones, over 80% of them seen once, and the ten largest clones take approximately 10%. Allocation to cohorts depended on clinical history reported by the participants. Donors of Cohort 3 who recovered were those that had two negative PCRs, clearance, or symptom resolution. Sequenced input: PBMCs or T cells enriched from blood (not recorded which). The chain carries TRBV7-7 and TRBJ2-1; TRBD2 matches 13 bases. The clonotype was recovered from a man in his sixties who had recovered from COVID-19. The CDR3 nucleotides are TGTGCTAGCAGTTACACACTAGCGGGAGGGCTGAATGAGCAGTTCTTC. Its translation is CASSYTLAGGLNEQFF.